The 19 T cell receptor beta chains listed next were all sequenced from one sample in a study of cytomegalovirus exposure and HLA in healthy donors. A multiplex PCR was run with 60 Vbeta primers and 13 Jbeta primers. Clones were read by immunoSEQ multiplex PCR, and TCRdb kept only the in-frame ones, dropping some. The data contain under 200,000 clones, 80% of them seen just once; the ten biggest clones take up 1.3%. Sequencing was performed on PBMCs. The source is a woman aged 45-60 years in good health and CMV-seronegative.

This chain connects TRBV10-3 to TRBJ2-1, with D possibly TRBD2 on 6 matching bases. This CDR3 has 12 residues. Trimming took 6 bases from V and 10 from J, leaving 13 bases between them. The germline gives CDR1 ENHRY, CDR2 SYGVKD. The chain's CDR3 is CAIRPEGWEQFF. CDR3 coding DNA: TGTGCCATCAGGCCGGAGGGGTGGGAGCAGTTCTTC.

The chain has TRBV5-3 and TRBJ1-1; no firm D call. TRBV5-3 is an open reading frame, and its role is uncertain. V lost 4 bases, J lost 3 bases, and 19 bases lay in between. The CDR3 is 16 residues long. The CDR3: CARSPTVKTGDTEAFF. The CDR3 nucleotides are TGTGCCAGAAGCCCTACAGTAAAGACCGGGGACACTGAAGCTTTCTTT.

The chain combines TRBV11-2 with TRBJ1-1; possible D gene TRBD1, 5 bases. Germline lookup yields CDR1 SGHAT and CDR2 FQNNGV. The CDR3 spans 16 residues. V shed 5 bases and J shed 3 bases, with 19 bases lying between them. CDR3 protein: CASSLMHWGDDTEAFF. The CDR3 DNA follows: TGTGCCAGCAGCCTCATGCACTGGGGGGATGACACTGAAGCTTTCTTT.

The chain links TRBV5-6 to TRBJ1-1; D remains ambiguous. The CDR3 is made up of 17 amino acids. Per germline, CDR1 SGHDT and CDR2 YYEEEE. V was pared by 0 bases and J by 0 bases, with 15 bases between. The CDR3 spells CASSLGGYRRMNTEAFF. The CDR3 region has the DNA TGTGCCAGCAGCTTGGGAGGATATCGGAGGATGAACACTGAAGCTTTCTTT. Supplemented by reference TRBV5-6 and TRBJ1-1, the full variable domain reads DAGVTQSPTHLIKTRGQQVTLRCSPKSGHDTVSWYQQALGQGPQFIFQYYEEEERQRGNFPDRFSGHQFPNYSSELNVNALLLGDSALYLCASSLGGYRRMNTEAFFGQGTRLTVV.

CDR3 sequence: CASSMWTGWDNEQFF. The CDR3 coding sequence is TGTGCCAGTAGTATGTGGACAGGGTGGGACAATGAGCAGTTCTTC. This chain links TRBV19 with TRBJ2-1, with TRBD1 identical over 8 bases. The ends lost 3 bases at V and 5 bases at J; junction bases unmatched: 6. Germline CDR1 LNHDA, CDR2 SQIVND (reference sequence). This CDR3 spans 15 amino acids.

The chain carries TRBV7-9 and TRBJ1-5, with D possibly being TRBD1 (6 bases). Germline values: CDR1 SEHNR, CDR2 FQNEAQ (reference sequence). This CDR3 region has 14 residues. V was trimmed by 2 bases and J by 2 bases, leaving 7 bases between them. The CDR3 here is CASSLNRGNQPQHF. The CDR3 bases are TGTGCCAGCAGCTTAAACAGGGGCAATCAGCCCCAGCATTTT. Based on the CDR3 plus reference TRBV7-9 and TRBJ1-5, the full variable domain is DTGVSQNPRHKITKRGQNVTFRCDPISEHNRLYWYRQTLGQGPEFLTYFQNEAQLEKSRLLSDRFSAERPKGSFSTLEIQRTEQGDSAMYLCASSLNRGNQPQHFGDGTRLSIL.

The CDR3 loop reads CAWSPGRDGEQFF. For the CDR3, the DNA is TGTGCCTGGAGCCCCGGGAGGGATGGTGAGCAGTTCTTC. V gene TRBV30 combines with J gene TRBJ2-1, with 8 bases that match TRBD2. This CDR3 spans 13 amino acids. The ends lost 3 bases at V and 9 bases at J; junction bases unmatched: 7. CDR1 is GTSNPN and CDR2 is SVGIG in the germline V gene (reference sequence).

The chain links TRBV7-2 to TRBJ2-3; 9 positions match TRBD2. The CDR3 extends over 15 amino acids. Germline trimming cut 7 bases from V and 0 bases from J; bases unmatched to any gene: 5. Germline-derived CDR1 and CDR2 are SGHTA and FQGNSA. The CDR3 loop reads CASTAGGRSTDTQYF. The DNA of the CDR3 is TGTGCCAGCACCGCGGGGGGGAGGAGCACAGATACGCAGTATTTT.

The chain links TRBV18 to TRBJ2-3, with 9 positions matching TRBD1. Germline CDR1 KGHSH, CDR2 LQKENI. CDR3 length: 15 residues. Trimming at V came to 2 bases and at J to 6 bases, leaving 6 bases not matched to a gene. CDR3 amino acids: CASSPMGDRDDTQYF. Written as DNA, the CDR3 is TGTGCCAGCTCACCAATGGGGGACAGGGACGATACGCAGTATTTT. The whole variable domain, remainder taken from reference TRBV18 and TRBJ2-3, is NAGVMQNPRHLVRRRGQEARLRCSPMKGHSHVYWYRQLPEEGLKFMVYLQKENIIDESGMPKERFSAEFPKEGPSILRIQQVVRGDSAAYFCASSPMGDRDDTQYFGPGTRLTVL.

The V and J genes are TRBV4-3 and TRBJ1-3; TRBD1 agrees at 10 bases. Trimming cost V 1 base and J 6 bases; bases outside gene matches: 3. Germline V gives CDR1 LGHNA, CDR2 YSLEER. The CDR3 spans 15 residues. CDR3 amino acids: CASSQAGTGVNTIYF. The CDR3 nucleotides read TGCGCCAGCAGCCAAGCCGGGACAGGGGTAAACACCATATATTTT.

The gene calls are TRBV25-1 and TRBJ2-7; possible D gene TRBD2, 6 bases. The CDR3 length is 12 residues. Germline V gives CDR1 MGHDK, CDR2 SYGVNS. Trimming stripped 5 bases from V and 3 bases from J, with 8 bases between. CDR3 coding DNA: TGTGCCAGCAGTTATAGCGGCTACGAGCAGTACTTC. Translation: CASSYSGYEQYF.

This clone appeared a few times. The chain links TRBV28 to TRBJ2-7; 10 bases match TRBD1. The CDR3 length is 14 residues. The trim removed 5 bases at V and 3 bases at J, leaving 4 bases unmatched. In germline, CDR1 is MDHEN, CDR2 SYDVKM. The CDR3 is CASSGTGDNYEQYF. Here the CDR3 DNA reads TGTGCCAGCAGTGGGACAGGGGATAACTACGAGCAGTACTTC.

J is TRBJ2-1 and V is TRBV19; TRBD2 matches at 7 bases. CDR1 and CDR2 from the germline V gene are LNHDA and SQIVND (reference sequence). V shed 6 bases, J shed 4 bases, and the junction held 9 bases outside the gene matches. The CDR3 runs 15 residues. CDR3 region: CASSLRGEVYNEQFF. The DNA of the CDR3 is TGTGCCAGTAGCCTCCGGGGGGAGGTATACAATGAGCAGTTCTTC.

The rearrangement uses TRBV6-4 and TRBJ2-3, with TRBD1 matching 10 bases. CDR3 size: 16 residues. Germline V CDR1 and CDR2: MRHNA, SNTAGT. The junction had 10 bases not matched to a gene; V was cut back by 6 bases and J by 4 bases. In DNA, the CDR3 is TGTGCCAGCAGCCCGACAGGGGGCGCGTCCGCAGATACGCAGTATTTT. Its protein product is CASSPTGGASADTQYF.

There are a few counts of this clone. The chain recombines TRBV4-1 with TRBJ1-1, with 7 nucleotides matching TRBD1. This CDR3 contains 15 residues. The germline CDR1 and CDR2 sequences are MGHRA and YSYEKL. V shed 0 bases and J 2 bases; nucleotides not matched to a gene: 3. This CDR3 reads CASSQDRTGNTEAFF. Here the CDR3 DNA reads TGCGCCAGCAGCCAAGATCGGACAGGAAACACTGAAGCTTTCTTT.

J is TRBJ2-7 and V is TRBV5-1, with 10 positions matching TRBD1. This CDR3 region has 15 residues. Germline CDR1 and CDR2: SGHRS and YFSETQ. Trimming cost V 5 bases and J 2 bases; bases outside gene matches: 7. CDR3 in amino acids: CASRITGTGAYEQYF. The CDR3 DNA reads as TGCGCCAGCAGAATCACCGGGACAGGGGCCTACGAGCAGTACTTC.

The CDR3 sequence: CASSRQNLNNLEAQYF. The CDR3 region has the DNA TGTGCCAGCAGCAGACAGAACTTAAATAATCTCGAAGCGCAGTATTTT. The chain links TRBV9 to TRBJ2-3, with D possibly being TRBD1 (5 bases). The CDR3 contains 16 residues. The germline V and J ends were trimmed by 4 bases and 10 bases, with 25 bases remaining between them. Germline-derived CDR1 and CDR2 are SGDLS and YYNGEE. The whole variable domain, remainder taken from reference TRBV9 and TRBJ2-3, is DSGVTQTPKHLITATGQRVTLRCSPRSGDLSVYWYQQSLDQGLQFLIQYYNGEERAKGNILERFSAQQFPDLHSELNLSSLELGDSALYFCASSRQNLNNLEAQYFGPGTRLTVL.

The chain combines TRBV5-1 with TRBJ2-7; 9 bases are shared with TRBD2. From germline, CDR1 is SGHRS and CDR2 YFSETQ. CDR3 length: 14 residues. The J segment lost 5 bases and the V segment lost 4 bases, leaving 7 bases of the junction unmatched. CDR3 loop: CASSIAGETDEQYF. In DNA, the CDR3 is TGCGCCAGCAGCATAGCGGGAGAAACCGACGAGCAGTACTTC.

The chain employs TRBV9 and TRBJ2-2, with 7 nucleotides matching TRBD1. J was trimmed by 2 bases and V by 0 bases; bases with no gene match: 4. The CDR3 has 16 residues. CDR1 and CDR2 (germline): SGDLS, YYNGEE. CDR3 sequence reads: CASSVVTGKNTGELFF. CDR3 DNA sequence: TGTGCCAGCAGCGTAGTGACAGGGAAAAACACCGGGGAGCTGTTTTTT.